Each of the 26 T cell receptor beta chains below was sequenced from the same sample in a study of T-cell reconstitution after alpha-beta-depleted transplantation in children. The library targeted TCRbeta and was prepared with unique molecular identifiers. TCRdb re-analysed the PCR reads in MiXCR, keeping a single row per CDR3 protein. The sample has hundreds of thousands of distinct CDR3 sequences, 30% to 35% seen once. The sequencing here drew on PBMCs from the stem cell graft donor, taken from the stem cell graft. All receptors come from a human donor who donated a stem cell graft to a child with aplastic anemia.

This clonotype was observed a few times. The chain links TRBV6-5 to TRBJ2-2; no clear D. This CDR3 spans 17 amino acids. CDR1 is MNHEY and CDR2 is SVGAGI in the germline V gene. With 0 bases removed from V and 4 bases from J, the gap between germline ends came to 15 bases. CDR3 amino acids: CASSYSSGSSGTGELFF. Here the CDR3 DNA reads TGTGCCAGCAGTTACTCGTCCGGGTCTTCCGGCACCGGGGAGCTGTTTTTT.

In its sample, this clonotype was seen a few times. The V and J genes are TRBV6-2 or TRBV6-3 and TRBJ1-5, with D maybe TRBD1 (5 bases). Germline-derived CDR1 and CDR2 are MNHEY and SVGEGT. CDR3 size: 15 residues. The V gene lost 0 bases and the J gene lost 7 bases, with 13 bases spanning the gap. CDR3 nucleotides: TGTGCCAGCAGTTACTCGAGTAGGGGCAGACAGCCCCAGCATTTT. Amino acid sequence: CASSYSSRGRQPQHF.

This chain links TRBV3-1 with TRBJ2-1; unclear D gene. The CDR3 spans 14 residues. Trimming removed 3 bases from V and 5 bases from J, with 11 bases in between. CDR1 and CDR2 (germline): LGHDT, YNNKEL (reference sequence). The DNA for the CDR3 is TGTGCCAGCAGCCAGTCCTGGGCGAACAATGAGCAGTTCTTC. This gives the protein CASSQSWANNEQFF.

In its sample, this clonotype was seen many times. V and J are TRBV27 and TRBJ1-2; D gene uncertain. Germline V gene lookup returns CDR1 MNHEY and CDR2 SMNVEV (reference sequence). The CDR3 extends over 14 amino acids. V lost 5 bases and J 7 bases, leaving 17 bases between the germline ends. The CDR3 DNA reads TGTGCCAGCAGTCCCGAACTTGGAGGGCTTGGCTACACCTTC. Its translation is CASSPELGGLGYTF.

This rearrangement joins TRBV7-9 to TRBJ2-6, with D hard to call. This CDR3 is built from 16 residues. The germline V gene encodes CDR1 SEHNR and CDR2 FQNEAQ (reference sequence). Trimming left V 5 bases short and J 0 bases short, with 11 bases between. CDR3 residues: CASSPRGHSGANVLTF. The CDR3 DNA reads TGTGCCAGCAGCCCACGAGGCCACTCTGGGGCCAACGTCCTGACTTTC.

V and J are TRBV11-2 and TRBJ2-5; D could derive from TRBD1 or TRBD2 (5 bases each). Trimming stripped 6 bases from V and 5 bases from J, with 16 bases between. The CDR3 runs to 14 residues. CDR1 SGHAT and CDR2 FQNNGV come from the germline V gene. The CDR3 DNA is TGTGCCAGCAGACCGGGACGAGGTTTGGAGACCCAGTACTTC. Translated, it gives CASRPGRGLETQYF.

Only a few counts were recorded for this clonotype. The CDR3 nucleotides are TGTGCCAGCAGCCCCCACAGGATGGGGGTGATGAACACTGAAGCTTTCTTT. Its translation: CASSPHRMGVMNTEAFF. The chain combines TRBV7-2 with TRBJ1-1, with D possibly being TRBD1 (5 bases). Per the germline V gene, CDR1 is SGHTA and CDR2 is FQGNSA. The V gene lost 5 bases and the J gene lost 0 bases, with 19 bases spanning the gap. The length of the CDR3 is 17 residues.

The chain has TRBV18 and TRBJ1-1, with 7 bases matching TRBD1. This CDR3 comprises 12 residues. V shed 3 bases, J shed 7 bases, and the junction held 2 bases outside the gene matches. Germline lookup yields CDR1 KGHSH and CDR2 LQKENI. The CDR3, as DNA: TGTGCCAGCTCACCCCGGGACAGTGAAGCTTTCTTT. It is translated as CASSPRDSEAFF.

DNA for the CDR3: TGTGCCAGCAGTTTATCAGCCAGGCTTAACTATGGCTACACCTTC. As protein: CASSLSARLNYGYTF. V usage is TRBV27 and J usage is TRBJ1-2; D is undetermined. V was trimmed by 0 bases and J by 1 base, leaving 9 bases between them. Germline loops: CDR1 MNHEY, CDR2 SMNVEV (reference sequence). The CDR3 length is 15 residues.

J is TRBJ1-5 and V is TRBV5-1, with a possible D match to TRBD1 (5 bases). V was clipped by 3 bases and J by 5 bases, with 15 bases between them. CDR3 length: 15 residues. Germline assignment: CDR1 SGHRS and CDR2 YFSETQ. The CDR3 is CASSWGTDTYQPQHF. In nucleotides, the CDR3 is TGCGCCAGCAGCTGGGGGACGGACACTTATCAGCCCCAGCATTTT. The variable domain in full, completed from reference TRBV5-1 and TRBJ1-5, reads KAGVTQTPRYLIKTRGQQVTLSCSPISGHRSVSWYQQTPGQGLQFLFEYFSETQRNKGNFPGRFSGRQFSNSRSEMNVSTLELGDSALYLCASSWGTDTYQPQHFGDGTRLSIL.

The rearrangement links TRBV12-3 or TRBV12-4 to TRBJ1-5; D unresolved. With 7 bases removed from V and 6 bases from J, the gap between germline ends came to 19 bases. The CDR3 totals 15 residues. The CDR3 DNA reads TGTGCCAGCACCCCGAGTTGGGGTGGAGGTCAGCCCCAGCATTTT. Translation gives CASTPSWGGGQPQHF.

CDR3 DNA: TGCAGCGTTCTGGCCAGGGAAGGCGAGCAGTACGTC. It is translated as CSVLAREGEQYV. The chain recombines TRBV29-1 with TRBJ2-7; D is perhaps TRBD1 (5 bases). The CDR3 loop spans 12 amino acids. Per the germline V gene, CDR1 is SQVTM and CDR2 is ANQGSEA. Trimming stripped 5 bases from V and 6 bases from J, with 14 bases between.

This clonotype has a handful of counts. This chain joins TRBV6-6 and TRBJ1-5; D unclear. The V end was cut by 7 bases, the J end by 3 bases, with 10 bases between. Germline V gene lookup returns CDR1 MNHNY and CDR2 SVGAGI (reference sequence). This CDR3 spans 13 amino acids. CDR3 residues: CASISRVNQPQHF. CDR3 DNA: TGTGCCAGCATTAGCAGAGTCAATCAGCCCCAGCATTTT.

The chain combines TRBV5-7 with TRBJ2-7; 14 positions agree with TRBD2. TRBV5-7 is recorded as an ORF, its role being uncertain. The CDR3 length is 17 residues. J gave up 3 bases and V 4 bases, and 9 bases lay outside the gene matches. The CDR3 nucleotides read TGTGCCAGCAGCCCCGGAGGACTAGCGGGAGGCAACTACGAGCAGTACTTC. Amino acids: CASSPGGLAGGNYEQYF.

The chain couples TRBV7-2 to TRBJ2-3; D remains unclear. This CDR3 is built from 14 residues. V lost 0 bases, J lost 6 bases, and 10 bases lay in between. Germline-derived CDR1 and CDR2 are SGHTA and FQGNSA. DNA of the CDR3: TGTGCCAGCAGCTTAGCCACGATTGTCGATACGCAGTATTTT. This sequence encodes CASSLATIVDTQYF.

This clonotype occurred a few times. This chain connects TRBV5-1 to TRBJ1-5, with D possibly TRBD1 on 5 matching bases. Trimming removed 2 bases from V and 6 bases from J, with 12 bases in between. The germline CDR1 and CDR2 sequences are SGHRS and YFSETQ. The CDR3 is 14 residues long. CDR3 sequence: CASSFAGEGQPQHF. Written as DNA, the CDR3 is TGCGCCAGCAGCTTCGCGGGGGAAGGTCAGCCCCAGCATTTT.

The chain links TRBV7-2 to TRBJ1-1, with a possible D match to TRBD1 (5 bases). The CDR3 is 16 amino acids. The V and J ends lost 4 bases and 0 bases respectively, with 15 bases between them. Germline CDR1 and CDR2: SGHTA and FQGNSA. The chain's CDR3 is CASSSTFPGVNTEAFF. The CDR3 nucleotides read TGTGCCAGCAGCTCCACGTTCCCGGGGGTGAACACTGAAGCTTTCTTT.

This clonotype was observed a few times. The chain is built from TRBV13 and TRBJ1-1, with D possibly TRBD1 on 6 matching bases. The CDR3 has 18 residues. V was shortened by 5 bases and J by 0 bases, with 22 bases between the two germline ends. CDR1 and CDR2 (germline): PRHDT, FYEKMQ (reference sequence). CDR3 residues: CASSHSVPSGGLNTEAFF. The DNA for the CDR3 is TGTGCCAGCAGCCATAGTGTGCCCTCCGGGGGGCTGAACACTGAAGCTTTCTTT.

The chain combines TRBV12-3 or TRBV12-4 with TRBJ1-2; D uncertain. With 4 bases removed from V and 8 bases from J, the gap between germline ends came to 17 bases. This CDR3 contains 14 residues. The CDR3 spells CASSSPQRRRGYTF. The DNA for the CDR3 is TGTGCCAGCAGTTCCCCCCAGAGGCGCCGGGGCTACACCTTC.

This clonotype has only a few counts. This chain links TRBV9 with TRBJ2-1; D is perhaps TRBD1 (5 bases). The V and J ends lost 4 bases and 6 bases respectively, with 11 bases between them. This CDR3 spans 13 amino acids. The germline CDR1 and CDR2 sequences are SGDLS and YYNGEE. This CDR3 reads CASSPMGRNEQFF. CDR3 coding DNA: TGTGCCAGCAGCCCCATGGGGCGCAATGAGCAGTTCTTC. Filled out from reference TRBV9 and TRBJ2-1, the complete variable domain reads DSGVTQTPKHLITATGQRVTLRCSPRSGDLSVYWYQQSLDQGLQFLIQYYNGEERAKGNILERFSAQQFPDLHSELNLSSLELGDSALYFCASSPMGRNEQFFGPGTRLTVL.

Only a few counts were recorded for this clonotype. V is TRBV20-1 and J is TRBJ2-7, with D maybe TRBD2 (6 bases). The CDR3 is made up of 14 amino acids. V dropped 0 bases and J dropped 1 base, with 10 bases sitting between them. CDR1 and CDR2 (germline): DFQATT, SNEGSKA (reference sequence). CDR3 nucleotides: TGCAGTGCTAGAGAAGGGACTTCATCCTACGAGCAGTACTTC. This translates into CSAREGTSSYEQYF.

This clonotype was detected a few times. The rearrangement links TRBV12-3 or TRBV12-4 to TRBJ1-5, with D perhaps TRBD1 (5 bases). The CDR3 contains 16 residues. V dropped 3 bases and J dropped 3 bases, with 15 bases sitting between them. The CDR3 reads CASSFRGSRYNQPQHF. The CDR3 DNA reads TGTGCCAGCAGTTTTCGGGGGTCCAGATACAATCAGCCCCAGCATTTT.

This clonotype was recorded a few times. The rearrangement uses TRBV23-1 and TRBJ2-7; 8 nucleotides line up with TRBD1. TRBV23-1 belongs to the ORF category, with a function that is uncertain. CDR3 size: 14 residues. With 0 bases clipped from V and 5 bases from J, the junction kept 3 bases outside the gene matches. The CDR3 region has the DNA TGCGCCAGCAGTCAATCCGACAGGGGTCACGAGCAGTACTTC. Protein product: CASSQSDRGHEQYF.

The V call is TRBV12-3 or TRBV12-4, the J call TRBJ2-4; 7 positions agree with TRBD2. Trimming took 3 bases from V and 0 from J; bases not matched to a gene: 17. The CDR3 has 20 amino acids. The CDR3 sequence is CASSFSGGTGWELAKNIQYF. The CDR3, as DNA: TGTGCCAGCAGTTTCTCGGGGGGAACGGGTTGGGAGCTAGCCAAAAACATTCAGTACTTC.

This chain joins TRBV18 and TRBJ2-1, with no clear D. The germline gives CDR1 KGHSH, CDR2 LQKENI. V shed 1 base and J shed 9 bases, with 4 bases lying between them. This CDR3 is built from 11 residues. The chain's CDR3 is CASSPRGEQFF. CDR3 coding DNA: TGTGCCAGCTCACCACGGGGTGAGCAGTTCTTC.

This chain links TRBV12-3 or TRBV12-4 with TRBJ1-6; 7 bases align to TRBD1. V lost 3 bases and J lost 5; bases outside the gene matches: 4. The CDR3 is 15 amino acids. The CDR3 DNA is TGTGCCAGCAGTTTCCGGGACAGCAATAATTCACCCCTCCACTTT. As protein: CASSFRDSNNSPLHF.